These T cell receptor beta chains were read from a single sample in a study of blood T cell repertoires in COVID-19. Only in-frame clones appear in the TCRdb table, and some are missing; sequencing was by immunoSEQ multiplex PCR. The sample consists of around 140,000 clones, approximately 80% of them appearing once. Sample: PBMCs or T cells enriched from blood (not recorded which). Receptor source: a man aged 45 to 65 in a cohort exposed to, infected with or recovered from COVID-19 (not recorded which). Each CDR3 is given with its conserved first and last residue. The D gene is left open where the match is weak. The size field is filled for only some rows; it gives once, few, many or a size class.

j_call v_call clone_size d_call cdr3_aa cdr3_nt
TRBJ1-4 TRBV6-6 . TRBD1 CASSYATGVGLQLFF TGTGCCAGCAGTTACGCGACAGGGGTGGGATTGCAACTGTTTTTT
TRBJ2-1 TRBV5-4 . TRBD1 CASSLDRGPHNEQFF TGTGCCAGCAGCTTGGACAGGGGGCCCCACAATGAGCAGTTCTTC
TRBJ1-5 TRBV4-2 . . CASSQEAGSGNQPQHF TGTGCCAGCAGCCAAGAAGCCGGGTCGGGCAATCAGCCCCAGCATTTT
TRBJ2-7 TRBV29-1 . TRBD1 CSVLGTGQSGEQYF TGCAGCGTACTGGGGACAGGGCAATCGGGCGAGCAGTACTTC
TRBJ1-5 TRBV2 . TRBD1 CASERGQGGSGISNQPQHF TGTGCCAGCGAGCGCGGACAGGGGGGCTCGGGTATTAGCAATCAGCCCCAGCATTTT
TRBJ1-2 TRBV6-5 . TRBD1 CASSFPGGNNYGYTF TGTGCCAGCAGTTTCCCAGGGGGGAATAACTATGGCTACACCTTC
TRBJ1-6 TRBV30 . . CAWSQSESSPLHF TGTGCCTGGAGTCAGTCAGAATCCTCACCCCTCCACTTT
TRBJ2-2 TRBV28 . TRBD2 CASISTVPQPSGRSTGELFF TGTGCCAGCATCTCTACTGTCCCTCAACCTAGCGGGAGGAGCACCGGGGAGCTGTTTTTT
TRBJ1-1 TRBV18 . . CASSPQGKLDRTEAFF TGTGCCAGCTCACCACAGGGGAAGCTGGATCGCACTGAAGCTTTCTTT
TRBJ1-1 TRBV19 once . CASSISGVVGMNTEAFF TGTGCCAGTAGTATTTCGGGGGTCGTCGGCATGAACACTGAAGCTTTCTTT
TRBJ2-3 TRBV27 . . CASSSTSSLFTDTQYF TGTGCCAGCAGCTCAACTAGTTCCCTTTTCACAGATACGCAGTATTTT
TRBJ1-2 TRBV24-1 . . CATSKGLSYTF TGTGCCACCTCAAAGGGACTGTCATACACCTTC
TRBJ2-7 TRBV30 . . CAWSTGYYEQYF TGTGCCTGGAGTACAGGATACTACGAGCAGTACTTC
TRBJ1-2 TRBV28 . . CASSTVYGYTF TGTGCCAGCAGCACAGTTTATGGCTACACCTTC
TRBJ2-5 TRBV4-2 . . CASSQVGAFQETQYF TGTGCCAGCAGCCAAGTTGGGGCTTTCCAAGAGACCCAGTACTTC
TRBJ2-7 TRBV29-1 once TRBD1 CSVTGQGGYEQYF TGCAGCGTCACGGGACAGGGAGGCTACGAGCAGTACTTC
TRBJ1-1 TRBV15 . . CATSRDRYEAFF TGTGCCACCAGCAGAGACCGCTATGAAGCTTTCTTT
TRBJ1-4 TRBV7-9 . TRBD1 CASSFGTGVTNEKLFF TGTGCCAGCAGCTTCGGGACAGGGGTCACTAATGAAAAACTGTTTTTT
TRBJ1-1 TRBV7-6 . TRBD1 CASSLEGDRVNTEAFF TGTGCCAGCAGCTTAGAGGGTGACAGGGTGAACACTGAAGCTTTCTTT
TRBJ1-5 TRBV27 . . CASSDDGGGQPQHF TGTGCCAGCAGTGATGATGGGGGAGGTCAGCCCCAGCATTTT
TRBJ1-6 TRBV2 . . CASNTGLQSPLHF TGTGCCAGCAATACAGGATTACAGTCACCCCTCCACTTT
TRBJ2-7 TRBV28 few TRBD1 CASRRQGITYEQYF TGTGCCAGCAGGCGACAGGGGATAACCTACGAGCAGTACTTC
TRBJ1-2 TRBV5-1 few . CASSGQNYGYTF TGCGCCAGCAGCGGGCAGAACTATGGCTACACCTTC